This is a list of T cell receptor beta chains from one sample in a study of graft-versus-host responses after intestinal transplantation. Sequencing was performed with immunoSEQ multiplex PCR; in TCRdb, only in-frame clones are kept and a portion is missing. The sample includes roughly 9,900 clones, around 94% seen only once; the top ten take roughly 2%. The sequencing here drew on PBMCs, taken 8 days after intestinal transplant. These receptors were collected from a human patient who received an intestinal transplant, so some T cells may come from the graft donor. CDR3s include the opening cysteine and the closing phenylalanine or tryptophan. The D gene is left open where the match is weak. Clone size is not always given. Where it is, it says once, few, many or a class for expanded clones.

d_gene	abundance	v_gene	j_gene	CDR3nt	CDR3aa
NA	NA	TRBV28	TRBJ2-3	TGTGCCAGCAGTATACTTCGGGACACTCCGGCAGATACGCAGTATTTT	CASSILRDTPADTQYF
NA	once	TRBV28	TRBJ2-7	TGTGCCAGCAGTCCGGTGGGCCCAGCCTCCTACGAGCAGTACTTC	CASSPVGPASYEQYF
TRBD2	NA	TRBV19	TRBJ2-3	TGTGCCAGTAGTATTAGGCTAGCGGCAGATACGCAGTATTTT	CASSIRLAADTQYF
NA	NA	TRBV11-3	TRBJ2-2	TGTGCCAGCAGCCAAGGGGGGGAGCTGTTTTTT	CASSQGGELFF
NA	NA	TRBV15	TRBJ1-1	TGTGCCACCAGCAGAGATGCGGCGACGGCCAACACTGAAGCTTTCTTT	CATSRDAATANTEAFF
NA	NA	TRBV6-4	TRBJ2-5	TGTGCCAGCAGTGACTCATTCGTCCAAGAGACCCAGTACTTC	CASSDSFVQETQYF
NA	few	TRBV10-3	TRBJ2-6	TGTGCCATCAGTGCGATACAAAGTCGGGCCAACGTCCTGACTTTC	CAISAIQSRANVLTF
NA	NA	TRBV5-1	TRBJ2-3	TGCGCCAGCAGCTGGGGAGAGGGAGGGGGCTTCGGCACAGATACGCAGTATTTT	CASSWGEGGGFGTDTQYF
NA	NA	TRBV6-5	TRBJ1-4	TGTGCCAGCAGTTACTCGATGGGGCCGCCTAATGAAAAACTGTTTTTT	CASSYSMGPPNEKLFF
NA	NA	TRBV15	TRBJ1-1	TGTGCCACCAGCAGAGAGCGGGGGGGGGCTAACACTGAAGCTTTCTTT	CATSRERGGANTEAFF
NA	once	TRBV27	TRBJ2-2	TGTGCCAGCAGTTTAACTAGCTTAGTCGAGGAGCTGTTTTTT	CASSLTSLVEELFF
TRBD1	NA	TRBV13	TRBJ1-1	TGTGCCAGCAGCCAACTTGGGACAGGGGGATCGGGCACTGAAGCTTTCTTT	CASSQLGTGGSGTEAFF
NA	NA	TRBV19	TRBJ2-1	TGTGCCAGCAGAATCTACAATGAGCAGTTCTTC	CASRIYNEQFF
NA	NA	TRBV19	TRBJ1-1	TGTGCCAGTAGTATAGGCAGGGACATGAACACTGAAGCTTTCTTT	CASSIGRDMNTEAFF
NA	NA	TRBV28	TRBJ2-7	TGTGCCAGCAGTTCCCTACTGGTGAGATTCTACGAGCAGTACTTC	CASSSLLVRFYEQYF
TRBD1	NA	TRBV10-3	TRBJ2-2	TGTGCCATCAGTGAGGAGGGGGCGGCTTACACCGGGGAGCTGTTTTTT	CAISEEGAAYTGELFF
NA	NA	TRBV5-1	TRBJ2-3	TGCGCCAGCAGCTTGGCTGGGCCAGATACGCAGTATTTT	CASSLAGPDTQYF
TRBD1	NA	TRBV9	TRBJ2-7	TGTGCCAGCAGCGTAGACAGGGGGGCCTCCTACGAGCAGTACTTC	CASSVDRGASYEQYF
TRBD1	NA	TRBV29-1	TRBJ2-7	TGCAGCGTTGAGCCGGGACAGGGGGCCGGGGAGCAGTACTTC	CSVEPGQGAGEQYF
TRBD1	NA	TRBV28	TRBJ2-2	TGTGCCAGCAGCCGACTCCCGACAGGGGTGGGGGAGCTGTTTTTT	CASSRLPTGVGELFF
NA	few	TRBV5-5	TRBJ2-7	TGTGCCAGCAGCTTATCAGGGGTAGAGCAGTACTTC	CASSLSGVEQYF
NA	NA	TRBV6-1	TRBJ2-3	TGTGCCAGCAGTGCCTCTAGGGTAAACACAGATACGCAGTATTTT	CASSASRVNTDTQYF
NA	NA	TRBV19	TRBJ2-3	TGTGCCAGTAGTGGGGACTTAGCCCCAGATACGCAGTATTTT	CASSGDLAPDTQYF
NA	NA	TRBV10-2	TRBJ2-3	TGCGCCAGCAGTGACCCCTATTTAACCAAACGCACAGATACGCAGTATTTT	CASSDPYLTKRTDTQYF
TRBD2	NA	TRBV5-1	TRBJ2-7	TGCGCCAGCAGCCTCTGGACTAGCGGGCTCTACGAGCAGTACTTC	CASSLWTSGLYEQYF
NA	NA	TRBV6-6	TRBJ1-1	TGTGCCAGCACACCAATGAACACTGAAGCTTTCTTT	CASTPMNTEAFF
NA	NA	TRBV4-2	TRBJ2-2	TGTGCCAGCAGCCAAGTAGGGGATACCGGGGAGCTGTTTTTT	CASSQVGDTGELFF
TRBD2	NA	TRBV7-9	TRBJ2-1	TGTGCCAGCAGCTTAGGTCTAGCGGGAGGGCCCTCGGATGAGCAGTTCTTC	CASSLGLAGGPSDEQFF
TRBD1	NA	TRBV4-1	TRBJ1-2	TGCGCCAGCAGCCAAGAACAGGGGGACTATGGCTACACCTTC	CASSQEQGDYGYTF